Listed below are T cell receptor beta chains from one sample, sequenced in a study of tumor-infiltrating lymphocytes in primary liver carcinoma. In TCRdb, the multiplex PCR reads were re-called with MiXCR into one record per CDR3 protein. Altogether about 200,000 distinct CDR3 sequences are present, about 82% being singletons, with the ten largest covering around 18%. The sample comprised tumor tissue from primary liver carcinoma. Receptor source: a man aged 35-49 years with primary liver carcinoma and hepatitis B virus infection. Both conserved end residues are part of each CDR3. D genes are given only for firm matches. Clone size is stated in some rows and not others, as once, few, many or a class when expanded.

d_call j_call v_call clone_size cdr3_nt cdr3_aa
NA TRBJ2-7 TRBV29-1 NA TGCAACGTCGATACAAGGTATGTCTACGAGCAGTACTTC CNVDTRYVYEQYF
NA TRBJ2-2 TRBV29-1 NA TGCAGCGTTGTCACGGCTGGAGCGTACACCGGGGAGCAGTTTTTT CSVVTAGAYTGEQFF
NA TRBJ1-1 TRBV28 many TGTGCCAGCAACACGACGGGCCCTAGGTTTAAAATCTACACTGAAGCTTTCTTT CASNTTGPRFKIYTEAFF
NA TRBJ2-6 TRBV5-1 many TGCGCCAGCAGCTTCAACGGGGCTGGGGCCAACGTCCTGACTTTC CASSFNGAGANVLTF
TRBD1 TRBJ2-6 TRBV6-2/TRBV6-3 NA TGTGCCAGCAGTGGGTACAGGGGTCCTACCTCTGGGCCCAACGTCCTGATTTTC CASSGYRGPTSGPNVLIF
NA TRBJ2-7 TRBV5-5 NA TGTGCCAGCAACTTCGATATACGGCCACCCTACGTGCAGTACTTC CASNFDIRPPYVQYF
NA TRBJ1-5 TRBV6-1 NA TGTGCCAGCAGCCCCTCACGGGGGAAGCAGACCCAGCATTTT CASSPSRGKQTQHF
TRBD1 TRBJ2-7 TRBV6-2/TRBV6-3 NA TGTTCTAGCAGCCTCCGGGACAGGGCCCGCGAGCAGTACTTC CSSSLRDRAREQYF
NA TRBJ1-1 TRBV4-1 NA TGCGCCAGCAGGTCTACTTCCACAAGGGTTGTGTTTGATGAAGCTTTCTTT CASRSTSTRVVFDEAFF
NA TRBJ2-1 TRBV29-1 once TGCAGCGTTCCTACCGGGAGTCTTGAGCAGTTCTTC CSVPTGSLEQFF
NA TRBJ2-4 TRBV6-2/TRBV6-3 NA TGTACCAGCAGTTACGATGTGAGTAGCGGAGAAAACATTCAGTACTTC CTSSYDVSSGENIQYF
TRBD2 TRBJ2-2 TRBV29-1 NA TGCAGCGTTGGGACTAGCATGGCGAACACCGTGGAGCTGTTTTTT CSVGTSMANTVELFF
NA TRBJ2-1 TRBV11-3 NA TGTGCAGGCAGCTTATTTCCGGACTACAATAAGCAGTTCTTC CAGSLFPDYNKQFF
NA TRBJ2-4 TRBV11-1 NA TGTGCCAGCAGTTTTCCCGGGACTACAGGGACCAAAAACATTCTGTACTTC CASSFPGTTGTKNILYF
NA TRBJ2-7 TRBV29-1 NA TGCAGGGTCGCCCTTTTGGACAGCTCCTACGAGCAGTACTTC CRVALLDSSYEQYF
TRBD1 TRBJ1-5 TRBV6-5 NA TGTGCCAACAGTCCCGGGACAGGGAAGGGCCTCCAGCATTTT CANSPGTGKGLQHF
NA TRBJ2-7 TRBV11-2 NA TGTGCCAGCAGCTCGTTAGCTGGAGCGAGCCTCGTGCAGTACTTC CASSSLAGASLVQYF
NA TRBJ2-1 TRBV11-2 NA TGTGCCAGCAGTAAATTCCACTCCTACAATGAGCAGTTCTTC CASSKFHSYNEQFF
TRBD2 TRBJ2-7 TRBV28 NA TGTGCCAGCAGTTTATTCGCTAGCGGGATGAGATACGAGCAGTACTTC CASSLFASGMRYEQYF
NA TRBJ1-2 TRBV10-3 NA TGTGTCATCAATGAGGTTTCGTCCCAGGAAGTCTATGGCTACACCTTC CVINEVSSQEVYGYTF
TRBD2 TRBJ2-3 TRBV10-3 NA TGTGCCTTCAGTGTATCAGACGGTAGCGGGCAGACAGATATGCAGTATTTT CAFSVSDGSGQTDMQYF
TRBD1 TRBJ1-1 TRBV29-1 NA TGCAGCGATGGGACAGGCGGCGACGCTGAAGCTTTCTTT CSDGTGGDAEAFF
TRBD2 TRBJ2-3 TRBV6-1 once TGTGCTAGCACTGAAATAGCGGGAGTGAGGACAGATACGCAGTTTTTT CASTEIAGVRTDTQFF
NA TRBJ1-1 TRBV6-5 NA TGTGGCAGTCCCCCCACGGGGGCGGTAGGTATCGCTGAAGCTTTCTTT CGSPPTGAVGIAEAFF
NA TRBJ2-3 TRBV7-9 many TGTGCCAGCAGCTTAATGCTAGATACGCAGTATTTT CASSLMLDTQYF
NA TRBJ2-2 TRBV29-1 few TGCAGCGCTCTTACTAACGGGGCGAATACCCGGGAGCTGTTTTTT CSALTNGANTRELFF
TRBD1 TRBJ1-1 TRBV6-6 NA TGTGCCAGCAGCACAGGGGGGACTACTGAAGTTTACTTC CASSTGGTTEVYF
NA TRBJ2-7 TRBV11-2 NA TGTGCCAGCAGCTTAGGACTAGGACGGTCCTATAAGCAATACTTC CASSLGLGRSYKQYF
TRBD1 TRBJ2-3 TRBV2 NA TGTGCCATCACCCTACAGGGGATTTCAGGGGATACGCAGTATTTT CAITLQGISGDTQYF
NA TRBJ2-7 TRBV11-2 NA TGTCCCAGCAGCTTAGATGGAATTGCCTACGAACAGTACTTC CPSSLDGIAYEQYF
NA TRBJ2-2 TRBV4-1 NA TGCGTCAGCAGCAAACTTACCCTCTCCGGGAAGCTGTTTTTT CVSSKLTLSGKLFF
NA TRBJ2-5 TRBV29-1 NA TGTTGCGTTGAGGATCCTGTTCGTGAGACCCAGTACTTC CCVEDPVRETQYF
NA TRBJ2-3 TRBV5-4 once TGTACCAGCAGCTTGCCCTACACAGAAACGCGGTATTTT CTSSLPYTETRYF
NA TRBJ2-5 TRBV12-3/TRBV12-4 once TGTGCCAGCATTTTAGGCGATGGAGAGCCCCAGTACTTC CASILGDGEPQYF
NA TRBJ2-7 TRBV11-2 NA TGTGCCATCAGCTTAGACCCTGGGGCCTACGAGCAATACTTC CAISLDPGAYEQYF
NA TRBJ1-5 TRBV10-3 once TGTGCCATCAGTGAAACCGGGTCAGGGGCATACGAGCCCCAGCATTTT CAISETGSGAYEPQHF
NA TRBJ1-1 TRBV4-3 NA TGCGCCAGCTGCCCTGTGTGCGGGGGAATGAACACTGAAGCTTTCTTT CASCPVCGGMNTEAFF
NA TRBJ2-7 TRBV28 NA TGTGCCAGCATTTTACTTAGGGCGGACGCGTACGAGCAGTACTTC CASILLRADAYEQYF
NA TRBJ1-1 TRBV29-1 NA TGCAGCATTGGGGCGGGGTGGGGTATGTACACTGAAGCTTTCTTT CSIGAGWGMYTEAFF
NA TRBJ1-2 TRBV11-2 NA TGTACCAGCAGCTTATATTCCGTAGCCTATTCTCGAGGCTACACCTTC CTSSLYSVAYSRGYTF
NA TRBJ1-4 TRBV6-1 few TGTGTCAGCGCTATCGGTATAACTAATGAAAAACTGTTTTTT CVSAIGITNEKLFF
TRBD1 TRBJ2-1 TRBV20-1 NA TGCAGTGCTAGAGATATGGGACAGGGGTCCTCTAAACTATACAATGGGCAGTTCTTC CSARDMGQGSSKLYNGQFF
NA TRBJ2-7 TRBV6-2/TRBV6-3 NA TGTGTCAGCAGCCTCCGGGACAAGGCCCACGAGCAGTACTTT CVSSLRDKAHEQYF
NA TRBJ2-7 TRBV6-1 NA TGTGCCAGAAGGACAACCTACGAGCAATACTTC CARRTTYEQYF
NA TRBJ2-6 TRBV6-1 NA TGTGCCAGCAGTGCAGTCTCTGGGGTCAACGTCTTGACTTTC CASSAVSGVNVLTF
NA TRBJ1-1 TRBV6-2/TRBV6-3 NA TGTACGTGCGGGACACGTAACACTGAAGCTTTCTTT CTCGTRNTEAFF
NA TRBJ2-6 TRBV4-3 many TGCGCCAGCAGCCAAGATCATGGGAAGTGGGGGGCCTTCGGGGCCAACGTCCTGACTTTC CASSQDHGKWGAFGANVLTF
NA TRBJ1-1 TRBV29-1 NA TGCAGCGTCTCGAGTCGGGGAGGAACTGAAGCTTTCTTT CSVSSRGGTEAFF
TRBD1 TRBJ2-1 TRBV6-5 NA TGTGCCAGCAGTGAGCGATCCGGGACAGAGCTATACAATGAGCAGTTCTTC CASSERSGTELYNEQFF
TRBD2 TRBJ2-7 TRBV4-1 NA TGCGCCAGCAGGCAAGCTAGGAGGGCGGGAGACGGGCAGTACTTC CASRQARRAGDGQYF
NA TRBJ1-4 TRBV4-1 NA TGCACCAGCAGCGAAGGGGGGACTTCCAATGAGAAACTGTTTTTT CTSSEGGTSNEKLFF